These 18 T cell receptor beta chains were all obtained from the same sample, sequenced in a study of blood T cell repertoires in COVID-19. The protocol was immunoSEQ multiplex PCR, while the TCRdb copy is restricted to in-frame clones and leaves out a portion. The data show around 140,000 clones, approximately 90% seen once. Sequenced sample: peripheral blood. The receptors stem from a man aged 55 to 70 with active or convalescent COVID-19.

The rearrangement links TRBV28 to TRBJ1-3; D is unclear. The CDR3 covers 16 residues. Trimming removed 1 base at V and 1 base at J, with 11 bases between. From germline, CDR1 is MDHEN and CDR2 SYDVKM. The CDR3, as DNA: TGTGCCAGCAGTTTATTAGCGGTGGGGTCTGGAAACACCATATATTTT. This gives the protein CASSLLAVGSGNTIYF.

This clone was observed once. This chain links TRBV3-1 (or the pseudogene TRBV3-2) with TRBJ1-2; a weak D match, TRBD1 (5 bases). Deletions cut 4 bases from V and 2 bases from J, with 11 bases between. CDR1 is LGHDT, CDR2 YNNKEL, per germline (reference sequence). The CDR3 is 14 residues long. CDR3: CASSLREENYGYTF. The CDR3 DNA reads as TGTGCCAGCAGCCTCAGGGAGGAGAACTATGGCTACACCTTC.

In this sample, this clone turned up once. The chain has TRBV27 and TRBJ2-4; TRBD1 agrees at 9 bases. Germline assignment: CDR1 MNHEY and CDR2 SMNVEV (reference sequence). The CDR3 covers 15 residues. The V segment lost 6 bases and the J segment 1 base; nucleotides outside the gene matches: 4. CDR3 nucleotide sequence: TGTGCCAGCAGGGAACAGGGGGCGGCCAAAAACATTCAGTACTTC. Encoded protein: CASREQGAAKNIQYF.

J is TRBJ2-7 and V is TRBV6-2 or TRBV6-3; TRBD1 aligns across 12 bases. The CDR3 spans 15 residues. The V gene end was trimmed by 1 base and the J gene end by 4 bases; junction bases not matched to a gene: 2. Germline CDR1 MNHEY, CDR2 SVGEGT. The CDR3 DNA reads TGTGCCAGCAGTTACTGGGGACAGGGGGCATACGAGCAGTACTTC. Translated, it gives CASSYWGQGAYEQYF.

This chain connects TRBV6-2 or TRBV6-3 to TRBJ2-2; 8 bases align to TRBD2. The length of the CDR3 is 17 residues. The V gene's germline CDR1 is MNHEY and CDR2 SVGEGT. Trimming took 0 bases from V and 4 from J; bases not matched to a gene: 7. The CDR3 spells CASSYSKERGITGELFF. The DNA of the CDR3 is TGTGCCAGCAGTTACTCGAAGGAGCGGGGGATCACCGGGGAGCTGTTTTTT.

V usage is TRBV7-9 and J usage is TRBJ2-3, with D unclear. In germline, CDR1 is SEHNR, CDR2 FQNEAQ (reference sequence). Between the trimmed V and J ends, which lost 5 bases and 3 bases, there was a span of 12 bases. This CDR3 has 14 residues. CDR3 in amino acids: CASSPLGETDTQYF. CDR3 nucleotides: TGTGCCAGCAGCCCACTGGGCGAGACAGATACGCAGTATTTT.

The CDR3 loop is CASSSPREEGRQETQYF. The CDR3 nucleotides read TGTGCCAGCAGCTCCCCCAGGGAGGAGGGGAGACAAGAGACCCAGTACTTC. The chain uses TRBV7-9 and TRBJ2-5; D possibly corresponds to TRBD2 (6 bases). The CDR3 spans 17 residues. V was clipped by 4 bases and J by 2 bases, with 20 bases between them. The germline V gene has CDR1 SEHNR and CDR2 FQNEAQ (reference sequence).

The chain uses TRBV5-6 and TRBJ2-1, with TRBD2 matching 7 bases. After removal of 3 bases from V and 2 bases from J, the junction contained 5 bases not matched to a gene. CDR1 is SGHDT, CDR2 YYEEEE, per germline. The CDR3 consists of 15 residues. The CDR3 DNA reads TGTGCCAGCAGCTCCTGGCGGGGGACCTACAATGAGCAGTTCTTC. It translates to CASSSWRGTYNEQFF.

The chain employs TRBV19 and TRBJ2-5, with D maybe TRBD2 (5 bases). V dropped 6 bases and J dropped 5 bases, with 10 bases sitting between them. Looked up from germline, CDR1 is LNHDA and CDR2 is SQIVND (reference sequence). The CDR3 runs to 12 residues. In nucleotides, the CDR3 is TGTGCCAGTAGCCCCGGGGATGAGACCCAGTACTTC. Residues: CASSPGDETQYF.

This clone was seen just once. The rearrangement joins TRBV28 to TRBJ1-1; D ambiguous. Germline values: CDR1 MDHEN, CDR2 SYDVKM. This CDR3 spans 13 amino acids. V dropped 5 bases and J dropped 6 bases, with 13 bases sitting between them. The CDR3 spells CASSRGTQAEAFF. Written as DNA, the CDR3 is TGTGCCAGCAGTCGGGGTACCCAAGCTGAAGCTTTCTTT.

The chain has TRBV11-2 and TRBJ2-1; TRBD1 matches 9 bases. The CDR3 totals 15 residues. V lost 5 bases, J lost 16 bases, and 18 bases stayed unmatched. CDR1 is SGHAT, CDR2 FQNNGV, per germline. DNA of the CDR3: TGTGCCAGCAGCGAAGACAGGGGGGACCGGGACGCGGGCTTCTTC. Protein product: CASSEDRGDRDAGFF.

The V gene is TRBV5-4, the J gene TRBJ2-1, with D possibly TRBD2 on 5 matching bases. V was shortened by 4 bases and J by 7 bases, with 15 bases between the two germline ends. Germline V gene lookup returns CDR1 SGHNT and CDR2 YYREEE (reference sequence). The CDR3 loop spans 14 amino acids. CDR3 sequence: CASSPKDGVNEQFF. CDR3 nucleotides: TGTGCCAGCAGCCCGAAGGACGGGGTAAATGAGCAGTTCTTC.

The genes are TRBV6-5 and TRBJ1-4, with 7 bases lining up with TRBD1. After removal of 6 bases from V and 8 bases from J, the junction contained 9 bases not matched to a gene. This CDR3 spans 14 amino acids. Germline assignment: CDR1 MNHEY and CDR2 SVGAGI. The CDR3 here is CASSPGGGGEKLFF. The CDR3 region has the DNA TGTGCCAGCAGCCCCGGAGGGGGCGGGGAAAAACTGTTTTTT.

The rearrangement joins TRBV19 to TRBJ1-5; no reliable D call. Germline V CDR1 and CDR2: LNHDA, SQIVND (reference sequence). CDR3 length: 14 residues. V lost 6 bases to trimming and J lost 2 bases, with 11 bases between them. The CDR3 reads CASREGVRNQPQHF. The CDR3 DNA follows: TGTGCCAGTAGAGAGGGTGTACGCAATCAGCCCCAGCATTTT.

The CDR3 DNA follows: TGTGCTGGACAGGGGCCCCATCCTGGAAACACCATATATTTT. It yields the protein CAGQGPHPGNTIYF. The chain uses TRBV27 and TRBJ1-3; TRBD1 matches at 9 bases. The CDR3 has 14 amino acids. Germline-derived CDR1 and CDR2 are MNHEY and SMNVEV (reference sequence).

This sequence joins TRBV19 and TRBJ1-3; D uncertain. CDR1 LNHDA and CDR2 SQIVND come from the germline V gene (reference sequence). Trimming took off 5 bases at V and 0 bases at J, with 11 bases between the two ends. The length of the CDR3 is 15 residues. The CDR3 protein is CASSVSPYSGNTIYF. As DNA, the CDR3 is TGTGCCAGTAGTGTTAGTCCCTACTCTGGAAACACCATATATTTT.

The chain uses TRBV5-4 and TRBJ1-6, with D possibly being TRBD1 (5 bases). The ends were cut back, 0 bases at V and 9 bases at J, with 10 bases in the middle. CDR3 length equals 14 residues. Germline CDR1 and CDR2: SGHNT and YYREEE (reference sequence). The CDR3 loop is CASSLGGVGSPLHF. The CDR3 coding sequence is TGTGCCAGCAGCTTGGGGGGGGTTGGTTCACCCCTCCACTTT.

This clone was picked up a small number of times. This chain links TRBV14 with TRBJ2-1; 8 positions match TRBD2. This CDR3 comprises 18 residues. V trimming: 0 bases; J trimming: 7 bases; junction bases outside the gene matches: 14. Germline V gives CDR1 SGHDN, CDR2 FVKESK. The CDR3 nucleotides read TGTGCCAGCAGCCAAGATCTCTTCGGGCGGGGGGTTATAAATGAGCAGTTCTTC. Amino acid sequence: CASSQDLFGRGVINEQFF.